These 12 T cell receptor beta chains came from one sample sequenced in a study of CD8+CD57+ T cells in acquired aplastic anemia. It was genomic DNA that served as the template for profiling TCR beta VDJ and CDR3. Using its own MiXCR run on the reads, TCRdb lists one record per CDR3 protein. Altogether 400,000 to 450,000 distinct CDR3 sequences are present, just under 70% being singletons, with the ten largest covering approximately 3.9%. Sequencing used sorted CD4+, CD8+, or CD8+CD57+ T cells (not recorded which) from PBMCs. These receptors all come from a human donor in good health, serving as a control.

This clonotype was seen repeatedly, ten times or more. The chain uses TRBV7-6 and TRBJ1-5; maybe TRBD1 (5 bases). Looked up from germline, CDR1 is SGHVS and CDR2 is FNYEAQ. V was trimmed by 5 bases and J by 7 bases, leaving 18 bases between them. This CDR3 region has 15 residues. In DNA, the CDR3 is TGTGCCAGCAGCCGCCAGGGTGGTAATCAACAGCCCCAGCATTTT. Encoded protein: CASSRQGGNQQPQHF.

This chain connects TRBV12-3 or TRBV12-4 to TRBJ2-3; 11 bases match TRBD2. The CDR3 totals 17 residues. With V trimmed by 6 bases and J by 2 bases, 10 bases remained unmatched. In nucleotides, the CDR3 is TGTGCCAGCAGCGAGGGGGTAGCGGGGGGGTCCACAGATACGCAGTATTTT. As protein: CASSEGVAGGSTDTQYF.

A word on this clonotype: At one end, the junction sequence differs from germline, possibly due to a read error. As DNA, the CDR3 is TGCGCCAGCAGCGTGGGGTCGGGACTAGTCTACGAGCAGTACTTC. Translating gives CASSVGSGLVYEQYF. The rearrangement joins TRBV7-9 to TRBJ2-7; 8 nucleotides line up with TRBD2. The CDR3 is 15 residues long. Per the germline V gene, CDR1 is SEHNR and CDR2 is FQNEAQ (reference sequence).

This clonotype showed up many times. The chain couples TRBV6-2 or TRBV6-3 to TRBJ2-2, with a tentative D call TRBD1 (6 bases). Germline assignment: CDR1 MNHEY and CDR2 SVGEGT. Deletions cut 2 bases from V and 4 bases from J, with 11 bases between. The CDR3 contains 15 residues. The CDR3 DNA reads TGTGCCAGCAGTTACGCAGGGGCTGGCACCGGGGAGCTGTTTTTT. Translated, it gives CASSYAGAGTGELFF.

The chain is built from TRBV7-2 and TRBJ2-1; no definite D call. Trimming cost V 0 bases and J 16 bases, with 13 bases left between them. Germline CDR1 and CDR2: SGHTA and FQGNSA. This CDR3 has 12 amino acids. In DNA, the CDR3 is TGTGCCAGCAGCTTAGCCGAGAGTGAGCCCTTCTTC. Translation gives CASSLAESEPFF.

This clonotype occurred many times. The V call is TRBV6-1, the J call TRBJ1-2; no clear D. The CDR3 extends over 10 amino acids. The germline V gene encodes CDR1 MNHNS and CDR2 SASEGT. Deletions cut 8 bases from V and 8 bases from J, with 9 bases between. In nucleotides, the CDR3 is TGTGCCAGCGAGTGGCGGGGCTACACCTTC. This codes for CASEWRGYTF.

The chain employs TRBV6-1 and TRBJ2-7; TRBD1 agrees at 8 bases. The CDR3 extends over 14 amino acids. CDR1 and CDR2 (germline): MNHNS, SASEGT. Trimming removed 7 bases from V and 4 bases from J; junction bases left unmatched: 9. In nucleotides, the CDR3 is TGTGCCAGCAACCAACAGGGGGGAAGTTACGAGCAGTACTTC. This translates into CASNQQGGSYEQYF.

Only one count was recorded for this clonotype. J is TRBJ2-2 and V is TRBV25-1, with a tentative D call TRBD2 (7 bases). Trimming left V 8 bases short and J 6 bases short, with 22 bases between. This CDR3 has 16 residues. Germline values: CDR1 MGHDK, CDR2 SYGVNS. CDR3 protein: CASGLTGGSLSGELFF. The CDR3 nucleotides are TGTGCCAGCGGTCTAACGGGGGGCTCCCTGTCCGGGGAGCTGTTTTTT.

As regards this clonotype: Compared with germline, one end of the junction differs, possibly owing to a read error. This rearrangement joins TRBV2 to TRBJ1-5; maybe TRBD1 (6 bases). The V gene's germline CDR1 is SNHLY and CDR2 FYNNEI. CDR3 size: 13 residues. CDR3 protein: CACSEGVNQPQHF. CDR3 DNA sequence: TGTGCCTGCAGCGAGGGGGTCAATCAGCCCCAGCATTTT.

The chain recombines TRBV5-1 with TRBJ2-7, with TRBD1 matching over 7 bases. The length of the CDR3 is 16 residues. Germline-derived CDR1 and CDR2 are SGHRS and YFSETQ. With V trimmed by 9 bases and J by 1 base, 16 bases remained unmatched. The CDR3 protein is CATSHSGTVDSYEQYF. The CDR3 DNA is TGCGCCACCAGTCACTCGGGGACAGTGGATTCCTACGAGCAGTACTTC.

Concerning this clonotype: The junction does not match germline at one end; this may be a read error. The CDR3 coding sequence is TGTGCCAGCAGCTCAGCGGGACGGCACACAGCTACGCAGTGTTTT. Its protein is CASSSAGRHTATQCF. The chain recombines TRBV7-2 with TRBJ2-3; TRBD2 matches 7 bases. Germline CDR1 SGHTA, CDR2 FQGNSA. The CDR3 consists of 15 residues.

Ten or more counts support this clonotype. This chain connects TRBV7-3 to TRBJ2-3; TRBD2 might be the D (6 bases). Germline V gene sequence: CDR1 SGHTA, CDR2 FQGTGA. Trimming pared 4 bases from V and 3 bases from J, leaving 14 bases between. This CDR3 comprises 15 residues. CDR3 nucleotide sequence: TGTGCCAGCAGCTCAACTAGCCATGGTACAGATACGCAGTATTTT. As protein: CASSSTSHGTDTQYF. The full variable domain, in which reference TRBV7-3 and TRBJ2-3 provide the parts outside the CDR3, is GAGVSQTPSNKVTEKGKYVELRCDPISGHTALYWYRQSLGQGPEFLIYFQGTGAADDSGLPNDRFFAVRPEGSVSTLKIQRTERGDSAVYLCASSSTSHGTDTQYFGPGTRLTVL.